The 22 T cell receptor beta chains below all came from one sample that was sequenced in a study of T cell responses to AZD1222 COVID-19 vaccine. Produced via immunoSEQ multiplex PCR; TCRdb's table is partial and in-frame only. Here the sample spans about 270,000 clones, around 92% being singletons. This specimen was peripheral blood, taken 28 days after the second AZD1222 dose. These receptors were taken from an adult who received the AZD1222 COVID-19 vaccine.

The J gene is TRBJ1-1, the V gene TRBV6-5; no clear D gene. CDR3 length: 15 residues. Trimming removed 0 bases from V and 0 bases from J, with 8 bases in between. Germline-derived CDR1 and CDR2 are MNHEY and SVGAGI. CDR3 nucleotide sequence: TGTGCCAGCAGTTACTCTCCGGCCATGAACACTGAAGCTTTCTTT. Its protein is CASSYSPAMNTEAFF.

The genes are TRBV12-3 or TRBV12-4 and TRBJ2-3; no firm D call. Trimming left V 2 bases short and J 5 bases short, with 5 bases between. The CDR3 is 12 residues long. The CDR3, as DNA: TGTGCCAGCAGTTTATGGCGAGATACGCAGTATTTT. It translates to CASSLWRDTQYF.

The chain joins TRBV7-9 to TRBJ2-3; D is uncertain. The CDR3 spans 12 residues. Germline CDR1 and CDR2: SEHNR and FQNEAQ (reference sequence). V was pared by 4 bases and J by 7 bases, with 9 bases between. CDR3 residues: CASSSPRNTQYF. The CDR3 nucleotides are TGTGCCAGCAGCTCACCTAGAAATACGCAGTATTTT. The variable domain in full, completed from reference TRBV7-9 and TRBJ2-3, reads DTGVSQNPRHKITKRGQNVTFRCDPISEHNRLYWYRQTLGQGPEFLTYFQNEAQLEKSRLLSDRFSAERPKGSFSTLEIQRTEQGDSAMYLCASSSPRNTQYFGPGTRLTVL.

This clone has just a few counts. This chain uses TRBV7-9 with TRBJ2-7, with D possibly TRBD2 on 6 matching bases. The CDR3 contains 13 residues. V shed 2 bases and J shed 7 bases, with 12 bases lying between them. Germline V gives CDR1 SEHNR, CDR2 FQNEAQ (reference sequence). The CDR3 DNA reads as TGTGCCAGCAGCTTATGGGGCGGGGATGAGCAGTACTTC. Amino acid sequence: CASSLWGGDEQYF.

This clone has only one observation. This chain connects TRBV7-2 to TRBJ2-1; 13 positions agree with TRBD2. Germline V CDR1 and CDR2: SGHTA, FQGNSA. The CDR3 totals 18 residues. J gave up 0 bases and V 3 bases, and 5 bases lay outside the gene matches. The chain's CDR3 is CASSFGTSGVSSYNEQFF. The CDR3 DNA reads as TGTGCCAGCAGCTTCGGGACTAGCGGGGTCAGCTCCTACAATGAGCAGTTCTTC.

This sequence joins TRBV28 and TRBJ2-7; TRBD2 aligns across 7 bases. This CDR3 comprises 13 residues. CDR1 MDHEN and CDR2 SYDVKM come from the germline V gene. J gave up 3 bases and V 6 bases, and 5 bases lay outside the gene matches. CDR3 coding DNA: TGTGCCAGCAGCTGGGGAGGGGACTACGAGCAGTACTTC. Its translation is CASSWGGDYEQYF.

CDR3 bases: TGTGCCAGCAAAAACAGGAGCTCCTACGAGCAGTACTTC. Its translation is CASKNRSSYEQYF. The chain combines TRBV2 with TRBJ2-7; tentative D call: TRBD1 (5 bases). Trimming took 7 bases from V and 0 from J, leaving 10 bases between them. This CDR3 spans 13 amino acids. Germline CDR1 reads SNHLY; CDR2 reads FYNNEI.

This clone was counted a single time. The genes are TRBV15 and TRBJ2-1, with D possibly being TRBD2 (6 bases). Between the trimmed V and J ends, which lost 0 bases and 4 bases, there was a span of 13 bases. This CDR3 comprises 16 residues. Germline assignment: CDR1 LNHNV and CDR2 YYDKDF (reference sequence). The CDR3, as DNA: TGTGCCACCAGCAGAGATCTCAGCGGGCAATACAATGAGCAGTTCTTC. Its protein is CATSRDLSGQYNEQFF.

This chain links TRBV20-1 with TRBJ1-5; no firm D call. The CDR3 is 13 residues long. Germline CDR1 DFQATT, CDR2 SNEGSKA (reference sequence). Trimming took off 3 bases at V and 0 bases at J, with 6 bases between the two ends. CDR3 sequence reads: CSASVASNQPQHF. CDR3 bases: TGCAGTGCTAGTGTCGCTAGCAATCAGCCCCAGCATTTT.

The gene calls are TRBV29-1 and TRBJ2-7; 10 bases are a match to TRBD2. CDR1 and CDR2 from the germline V gene are SQVTM and ANQGSEA. The CDR3 sequence is 15 residues long. Trimming cost V 6 bases and J 4 bases; bases outside gene matches: 12. The CDR3 DNA follows: TGCAGCGTCCAGGATCCGGGACTAGCGACATACGAGCAGTACTTC. Translating gives CSVQDPGLATYEQYF.

The rearrangement joins TRBV28 to TRBJ1-6; D call uncertain. This CDR3 is built from 15 residues. Trimming shortened V by 3 bases and J by 5 bases, and 11 bases separated the two germline ends. Per germline, CDR1 MDHEN and CDR2 SYDVKM. The CDR3 sequence is CASSLSGGHNSPLHF. CDR3 DNA sequence: TGTGCCAGCAGTTTGAGCGGTGGTCATAATTCACCCCTCCACTTT.

This sequence joins TRBV5-4 and TRBJ2-7; either TRBD1 or TRBD2 may supply D (5 bases each). CDR3 length equals 13 residues. Germline assignment: CDR1 SGHNT and CDR2 YYREEE (reference sequence). The ends were cut back, 4 bases at V and 2 bases at J, with 10 bases in the middle. As DNA, the CDR3 is TGTGCCAGCAGCCGGGACGGTCCCTACGAGCAGTACTTC. Translated, it gives CASSRDGPYEQYF. The whole variable domain, remainder taken from reference TRBV5-4 and TRBJ2-7, is ETGVTQSPTHLIKTRGQQVTLRCSSQSGHNTVSWYQQALGQGPQFIFQYYREEENGRGNFPPRFSGLQFPNYSSELNVNALELDDSALYLCASSRDGPYEQYFGPGTRLTVT.

The chain is built from TRBV24-1 and TRBJ1-2; unclear D gene. V was cut by 4 bases and J by 0 bases, with 5 bases left in between. Germline V gives CDR1 KGHDR, CDR2 SFDVKD. The length of the CDR3 is 13 residues. CDR3 sequence (DNA): TGTGCCACCAGTGAGCTGGCTAACTATGGCTACACCTTC. Translating it yields CATSELANYGYTF.

The gene calls are TRBV5-1 and TRBJ2-7; tentative D call: TRBD1 (6 bases). This CDR3 region has 13 residues. The V and J ends lost 2 bases and 3 bases respectively, with 9 bases between them. Per germline, CDR1 SGHRS and CDR2 YFSETQ. CDR3 amino acids: CASSFGTNYEQYF. In DNA, the CDR3 is TGCGCCAGCAGCTTCGGGACAAACTACGAGCAGTACTTC.

CDR3 sequence: CASSFWTSGGGNEQFF. The DNA for the CDR3 is TGTGCCAGCAGCTTTTGGACTAGCGGGGGAGGCAATGAGCAGTTCTTC. The rearrangement links TRBV7-9 to TRBJ2-1, with 13 bases identical to TRBD2. With 3 bases clipped from V and 6 bases from J, the junction kept 5 bases outside the gene matches. This CDR3 is 16 amino acids long. Germline V gene lookup returns CDR1 SEHNR and CDR2 FQNEAQ (reference sequence).

This chain uses TRBV6-5 with TRBJ1-1, with 11 bases fitting TRBD1. CDR3 length equals 14 residues. Germline trimming cut 5 bases from V and 7 bases from J; bases unmatched to any gene: 6. Germline V gene lookup returns CDR1 MNHEY and CDR2 SVGAGI. The CDR3 region has the DNA TGTGCCAGCAGTACGGACAGGGGGCTTGGTGAAGCTTTCTTT. As protein: CASSTDRGLGEAFF.

The chain links TRBV7-8 to TRBJ1-2, with unresolved D. V lost 2 bases and J lost 2, with 21 bases in between. The CDR3 has 18 amino acids. CDR1 is SGHVS, CDR2 FQNEAQ, per germline. This chain's CDR3 is CASSLTTNPYGRNYGYTF. CDR3 nucleotides: TGTGCCAGCAGCTTAACAACGAACCCTTATGGACGGAACTATGGCTACACCTTC.

The chain has TRBV13 and TRBJ1-1; D might be TRBD1 (5 bases). The CDR3 extends over 14 amino acids. Germline-derived CDR1 and CDR2 are PRHDT and FYEKMQ (reference sequence). The V gene lost 3 bases and the J gene lost 0 bases, with 8 bases spanning the gap. CDR3 protein: CASSLGEVNTEAFF. The CDR3 DNA sequence: TGTGCCAGCAGCTTGGGGGAGGTGAACACTGAAGCTTTCTTT. Full variable domain (outside the CDR3, taken from reference TRBV13 and TRBJ1-1): AAGVIQSPRHLIKEKRETATLKCYPIPRHDTVYWYQQGPGQDPQFLISFYEKMQSDKGSIPDRFSAQQFSDYHSELNMSSLELGDSALYFCASSLGEVNTEAFFGQGTRLTVV.

The chain is built from TRBV12-3 or TRBV12-4 and TRBJ1-2; D ambiguous. Trimming pared 0 bases from V and 8 bases from J, leaving 7 bases between. CDR3 length: 12 amino acids. The CDR3 region has the DNA TGTGCCAGCAGTTTAGCCGGGGAAGGCTACACCTTC. As protein: CASSLAGEGYTF.

The rearrangement uses TRBV6-5 and TRBJ1-1, with D unresolved. Germline assignment: CDR1 MNHEY and CDR2 SVGAGI. This CDR3 region has 13 residues. Trimming took off 2 bases at V and 6 bases at J, with 10 bases between the two ends. CDR3 in amino acids: CASSYGEGAEAFF. In DNA form, the CDR3 reads TGTGCCAGCAGTTACGGGGAGGGCGCTGAAGCTTTCTTT.

This sequence joins TRBV9 and TRBJ2-7; D is ambiguous. Trimming shortened V by 4 bases and J by 2 bases, and 13 bases separated the two germline ends. The CDR3 sequence is 14 residues long. The germline V gene has CDR1 SGDLS and CDR2 YYNGEE. The CDR3 loop is CASSPRDFPYEQYF. CDR3 bases: TGTGCCAGCAGCCCGCGTGATTTTCCCTACGAGCAGTACTTC. Together with reference TRBV9 and TRBJ2-7, the CDR3 gives the full variable domain: DSGVTQTPKHLITATGQRVTLRCSPRSGDLSVYWYQQSLDQGLQFLIQYYNGEERAKGNILERFSAQQFPDLHSELNLSSLELGDSALYFCASSPRDFPYEQYFGPGTRLTVT.

V and J are TRBV3-1 (or the pseudogene TRBV3-2) and TRBJ1-1; a weak D match, TRBD1 (5 bases). Deletions cut 3 bases from V and 3 bases from J, with 11 bases between. The CDR3 sequence is 14 residues long. CDR1 LGHDT and CDR2 YNNKEL come from the germline V gene (reference sequence). CDR3 sequence (DNA): TGTGCCAGCAGCCACCTCCCGGGGGACACTGAAGCTTTCTTT. It encodes CASSHLPGDTEAFF.